The 32 T cell receptor beta chains listed next were all sequenced from one sample in a study of blood T cells in healthy people across ages. Primed by a sample-barcoded 5' primer and a J-beta primer mix, a second PCR proceeded for 7 to 11 cycles. TCRdb reprocessed the 5' RACE reads with MiXCR, giving one entry per CDR3 protein. The sample has around 800,000 distinct CDR3 sequences, 50% to 65% seen once. Sequences were obtained from blood. These receptors came from a man at least 80 years old in good health.

The CDR3 loop reads CSALRGASQETQYF. The CDR3 nucleotides read TGCAGTGCTCTTAGGGGCGCCAGCCAAGAGACCCAGTACTTC. The chain uses TRBV20-1 and TRBJ2-5, with TRBD1 as a possible D gene (5 bases). This CDR3 spans 14 amino acids. With 5 bases removed from V and 1 base from J, the gap between germline ends came to 14 bases. Per the germline V gene, CDR1 is DFQATT and CDR2 is SNEGSKA (reference sequence).

In DNA, the CDR3 is TGTGCCAGCAGCACATGGACCCCGGCGCGAGGCACTGAAGCTTTCTTT. Amino acid sequence: CASSTWTPARGTEAFF. This chain connects TRBV3-1 to TRBJ1-1; D unresolved. CDR1 LGHDT and CDR2 YNNKEL come from the germline V gene (reference sequence). This CDR3 is built from 16 residues. V gave up 5 bases and J gave up 4 bases, with 20 bases separating them.

The chain couples TRBV20-1 to TRBJ2-1; D gene unclear. CDR1 is DFQATT, CDR2 SNEGSKA, per germline (reference sequence). This CDR3 comprises 11 residues. The V end was cut by 5 bases, the J end by 8 bases, with 10 bases between. The CDR3 loop is CSASPGDEQFF. CDR3 nucleotides: TGCAGTGCTTCACCGGGCGATGAGCAGTTCTTC.

This chain connects TRBV20-1 to TRBJ2-3; maybe TRBD2 (6 bases). V lost 5 bases and J lost 2, with 17 bases in between. Per germline, CDR1 DFQATT and CDR2 SNEGSKA (reference sequence). The CDR3 has 15 amino acids. This CDR3 is CSALNRDSATDTQYF. The CDR3 nucleotides read TGCAGTGCTTTAAACCGGGACTCTGCCACAGATACGCAGTATTTT.

The chain joins TRBV10-3 to TRBJ2-7; 12 nucleotides align to TRBD2. The CDR3 spans 15 residues. Germline CDR1 reads ENHRY; CDR2 reads SYGVKD. The V and J ends lost 2 bases and 4 bases, in that order; junction bases with no gene match: 3. The CDR3 nucleotides read TGTGCCATCAGTGAGGGGACTAGCGGGTCTTACGAGCAGTACTTC. This encodes CAISEGTSGSYEQYF.

This clonotype was found once. The chain employs TRBV20-1 and TRBJ2-7; 11 bases are shared with TRBD2. The germline V gene has CDR1 DFQATT and CDR2 SNEGSKA (reference sequence). This CDR3 contains 13 residues. The V segment lost 4 bases and the J segment 3 bases; nucleotides outside the gene matches: 2. Written as DNA, the CDR3 is TGCAGTGCTACACTAGCGGGAGTCTACGAGCAGTACTTC. It encodes CSATLAGVYEQYF.

In regard to this clonotype: An end of the junction does not agree with germline; a read error may underlie this. The chain is built from TRBV20-1 and TRBJ2-1, with unresolved D. The germline gives CDR1 DFQATT, CDR2 SNEGSKA (reference sequence). The CDR3 spans 11 residues. The CDR3 DNA sequence: TGCAGTGCTGGAGAGGACAATGAGCAGTTCTTC. It encodes CSAGEDNEQFF.

This clonotype has only a few counts. The chain uses TRBV5-1 and TRBJ2-2; possible D gene TRBD1, 6 bases. CDR3 size: 14 residues. V dropped 2 bases and J dropped 4 bases, with 9 bases sitting between them. Germline V CDR1 and CDR2: SGHRS, YFSETQ. CDR3 loop: CASSFGDTTGELFF. The CDR3 region has the DNA TGCGCCAGCAGCTTCGGGGACACCACCGGGGAGCTGTTTTTT.

The chain carries TRBV24-1 and TRBJ2-4; D possibly matches TRBD1 or TRBD2 (5 bases each). The germline gives CDR1 KGHDR, CDR2 SFDVKD. Trimming removed 5 bases at V and 8 bases at J, with 12 bases between. This CDR3 is built from 13 residues. The CDR3 loop reads CATSGGLGDIQYF. The CDR3 DNA reads as TGTGCCACCAGTGGAGGGCTGGGGGACATTCAGTACTTC.

The rearrangement links TRBV6-1 to TRBJ2-7; 12 bases match TRBD2. CDR1 MNHNS and CDR2 SASEGT come from the germline V gene. Germline trimming cut 7 bases from V and 2 bases from J; bases unmatched to any gene: 9. The length of the CDR3 is 16 residues. In DNA, the CDR3 is TGTGCCAGCACCGATGGGGGACTAGCGGGTACCTACGAGCAGTACTTC. Residues: CASTDGGLAGTYEQYF.

This clonotype was seen a handful of times. The gene calls are TRBV7-3 and TRBJ2-7; D perhaps matches TRBD2 (5 bases). V was clipped by 11 bases and J by 5 bases, with 13 bases between them. The CDR3 totals 11 residues. Germline loops: CDR1 SGHTA, CDR2 FQGTGA. The CDR3 loop is CAPRGSHEQYF. CDR3 bases: TGTGCCCCCCGAGGGAGCCACGAGCAGTACTTC.

The rearrangement links TRBV27 to TRBJ2-4; TRBD1 might be the D (5 bases). Trimming shortened V by 1 base and J by 6 bases, and 10 bases separated the two germline ends. Germline V gene lookup returns CDR1 MNHEY and CDR2 SMNVEV (reference sequence). The CDR3 has 14 amino acids. CDR3 region: CASSLFQGRNIQYF. The CDR3 region has the DNA TGTGCCAGCAGTTTATTCCAGGGCCGAAACATTCAGTACTTC.

Notes on this clonotype: This clone may be a read error of a much larger clone one base away. This chain joins TRBV7-8 and TRBJ1-2; no clear D gene. V gave up 5 bases and J gave up 4 bases, with 14 bases separating them. The CDR3 extends over 14 amino acids. Germline V gene data show CDR1 as SGHVS and CDR2 as FQNEAQ. The CDR3 nucleotides are TGTGCCAGCAGCGTGGTACCTGTGGGCTATGGCTACACCTTC. It encodes CASSVVPVGYGYTF.

This clonotype was detected a few times. The chain has TRBV3-1 and TRBJ2-3, with D possibly called TRBD1 or TRBD2 (5 bases each). V lost 1 base to trimming and J lost 5 bases, with 10 bases between them. The CDR3 totals 14 residues. Germline CDR1 reads LGHDT; CDR2 reads YNNKEL (reference sequence). CDR3 bases: TGTGCCAGCAGCCAAGTTGGTGGGGGAGATACGCAGTATTTT. This translates into CASSQVGGGDTQYF.

This rearrangement joins TRBV15 to TRBJ2-5; 10 positions agree with TRBD2. The CDR3 covers 17 residues. In germline, CDR1 is LNHNV, CDR2 YYDKDF (reference sequence). V dropped 3 bases and J dropped 1; count of bases not matched to a gene: 8. The chain's CDR3 is CATSRGKGLAAQETQYF. The CDR3 nucleotides read TGTGCCACCAGCAGGGGGAAAGGACTAGCGGCCCAAGAGACCCAGTACTTC.

The gene calls are TRBV7-9 and TRBJ2-5; D remains ambiguous. The CDR3 has 13 amino acids. The ends were cut back, 5 bases at V and 4 bases at J, with 11 bases in the middle. Germline V gene lookup returns CDR1 SEHNR and CDR2 FQNEAQ (reference sequence). This CDR3 reads CASSPNPRETQYF. DNA for the CDR3: TGTGCCAGCAGCCCGAACCCCCGAGAGACCCAGTACTTC.

This chain links TRBV11-2 with TRBJ2-1; 7 nucleotides agree with TRBD2. V dropped 5 bases and J dropped 7; count of bases not matched to a gene: 14. The CDR3 runs to 16 residues. Per germline, CDR1 SGHAT and CDR2 FQNNGV. DNA for the CDR3: TGTGCCAGCAGCGAAAACCTGGGAGGGCCATTAAATGAGCAGTTCTTC. It translates to CASSENLGGPLNEQFF.

This chain connects TRBV25-1 to TRBJ2-6, with 7 bases identical to TRBD1. Per the germline V gene, CDR1 is MGHDK and CDR2 is SYGVNS. This CDR3 has 17 amino acids. With V trimmed by 7 bases and J by 2 bases, 11 bases remained unmatched. The CDR3 sequence: CASMSRQGVAGANVLTF. CDR3 nucleotides: TGTGCCAGCATGAGCCGACAGGGTGTGGCTGGGGCCAACGTCCTGACTTTC.

This clonotype was observed a few times. The V and J genes are TRBV29-1 and TRBJ2-5; 7 bases are shared with TRBD1. The germline CDR1 and CDR2 sequences are SQVTM and ANQGSEA. Unmatched junction bases numbered 7, after V lost 7 bases and J lost 5 bases. The CDR3 totals 12 residues. CDR3 sequence: CSESTGMETQYF. CDR3 nucleotides: TGCAGCGAATCGACAGGGATGGAGACCCAGTACTTC.

The V call is TRBV5-1, the J call TRBJ1-2; D is undetermined. Germline values: CDR1 SGHRS, CDR2 YFSETQ. The ends were cut back, 0 bases at V and 8 bases at J, with 8 bases in the middle. This CDR3 contains 12 residues. CDR3 loop: CASSLGVWGYTF. CDR3 DNA sequence: TGCGCCAGCAGCTTGGGGGTCTGGGGCTACACCTTC.

There are a few counts of this clonotype. The chain recombines TRBV5-1 with TRBJ2-1, with D possibly TRBD1 on 6 matching bases. The CDR3 runs to 15 residues. The V end was cut by 4 bases, the J end by 1 base, with 12 bases between. Germline values: CDR1 SGHRS, CDR2 YFSETQ. For the CDR3, the DNA is TGCGCCAGCAGCGAGGGGACACCTTCCTACAATGAGCAGTTCTTC. Translation: CASSEGTPSYNEQFF.

Note on this clonotype: One junction end disagrees with the germline gene, perhaps due to a read error. The chain employs TRBV4-1 and TRBJ1-3; no clear D gene. The germline V gene has CDR1 MGHRA and CDR2 YSYEKL. The CDR3 is 14 residues long. The CDR3 DNA follows: TGCGCCAGCAGCCAGTTTAATCCCTCGAACACCGTATATTTT. Translated: CASSQFNPSNTVYF.

This clonotype was recorded a few times. The rearrangement joins TRBV29-1 to TRBJ2-3; either TRBD1 or TRBD2 may supply D (7 bases each). The germline gives CDR1 SQVTM, CDR2 ANQGSEA. The CDR3 extends over 13 amino acids. Trimming pared 5 bases from V and 14 bases from J, leaving 23 bases between. In DNA, the CDR3 is TGCAGCGTTCAGCCCAGCGGGGACAGATACGCGTATTTT. As protein: CSVQPSGDRYAYF.

This clonotype was detected once. The chain uses TRBV5-4 and TRBJ2-6; the D is unclear. CDR1 is SGHNT, CDR2 YYREEE, per germline (reference sequence). Trimming shortened V by 0 bases and J by 0 bases, and 10 bases separated the two germline ends. The CDR3 spans 17 residues. In DNA form, the CDR3 reads TGTGCCAGCAGCTTGGGCCGGGTATACTCTGGGGCCAACGTCCTGACTTTC. This gives the protein CASSLGRVYSGANVLTF.

V is TRBV2 and J is TRBJ1-1; TRBD1 might be the D (5 bases). The CDR3 totals 15 residues. V lost 0 bases, J lost 6 bases, and 14 bases lay in between. The germline gives CDR1 SNHLY, CDR2 FYNNEI. CDR3 residues: CASSEANQWGAEAFF. Written as DNA, the CDR3 is TGTGCCAGCAGTGAAGCTAACCAATGGGGCGCTGAAGCTTTCTTT.

The chain is built from TRBV10-2 and TRBJ2-7; D gene unclear. The CDR3 covers 13 residues. Trimming cost V 4 bases and J 2 bases, with 9 bases left between them. The germline gives CDR1 WSHSY, CDR2 SAAADI. The CDR3 spells CASSVAVPYEQYF. CDR3 in DNA: TGCGCCAGCAGTGTCGCTGTCCCCTACGAGCAGTACTTC.

The chain combines TRBV21-1 with TRBJ2-5; no DNA check was done on the table's D call, TRBD1. TRBV21-1 corresponds to a pseudogene. CDR3 length: 15 residues. This chain's CDR3 is CASSCRDTSVETQYF. CDR3 in DNA: TGTGCCAGCAGCTGCCGGGACACCTCGGTCGAGACCCAGTACTTC.

This chain links TRBV12-5 with TRBJ1-4; possible D gene TRBD1, 6 bases. The CDR3 contains 15 residues. CDR1 and CDR2 from the germline V gene are LGHNT and FRNRAP. Trimming pared 6 bases from V and 7 bases from J, leaving 18 bases between. The CDR3 loop reads CASGRSGGRGEKLFF. The CDR3 DNA reads as TGTGCTAGTGGCCGTTCTGGGGGGCGCGGTGAAAAACTGTTTTTT. The full variable domain, in which reference TRBV12-5 and TRBJ1-4 provide the parts outside the CDR3, is DARVTQTPRHKVTEMGQEVTMRCQPILGHNTVFWYRQTMMQGLELLAYFRNRAPLDDSGMPKDRFSAEMPDATLATLKIQPSEPRDSAVYFCASGRSGGRGEKLFFGSGTQLSVL.

In its sample, this clonotype was seen a few times. This rearrangement joins TRBV20-1 to TRBJ2-7; TRBD2 might be the D (5 bases). This CDR3 has 13 residues. The germline V gene encodes CDR1 DFQATT and CDR2 SNEGSKA (reference sequence). V lost 3 bases and J lost 3, with 12 bases in between. Here the CDR3 DNA reads TGCAGTGCTAGGGGTCTCGGAGGCTACGAGCAGTACTTC. The encoded protein is CSARGLGGYEQYF.

This rearrangement joins TRBV6-2 or TRBV6-3 to TRBJ2-1; D is uncertain. Germline V CDR1 and CDR2: MNHEY, SVGEGT. This CDR3 region has 12 residues. V was pared by 0 bases and J by 15 bases, with 12 bases between. The DNA for the CDR3 is TGTGCCAGCAGTTACTCAGAAATAAGGGCGTTCTTC. Translated, it gives CASSYSEIRAFF.

This clonotype appeared a few times. The V gene is TRBV20-1, the J gene TRBJ2-1, with 7 bases identical to TRBD2. Per germline, CDR1 DFQATT and CDR2 SNEGSKA (reference sequence). With V trimmed by 5 bases and J by 3 bases, 10 bases remained unmatched. The CDR3 length is 15 residues. CDR3 in DNA: TGCAGTGCTGGGAGGCCTAGCGGACGCTACAATGAGCAGTTCTTC. Its translation: CSAGRPSGRYNEQFF.

Comment on this clonotype: With a much larger clone just one base away, this may be a read error. This CDR3 is missing its conserved last phenylalanine or tryptophan, likely due to a read error. The chain joins TRBV27 to TRBJ2-4; 9 nucleotides match TRBD1. Near its end, the DNA agrees better with TRBJ2-7, so the J call may be wrong. The V gene's germline CDR1 is MNHEY and CDR2 SMNVEV (reference sequence). The CDR3 runs to 15 residues. Here the CDR3 reads CASSYSGTGPYEQYL. Written as DNA, the CDR3 is TGTGCCAGCAGTTATTCCGGGACAGGGCCCTACGAGCAGTACTTA.